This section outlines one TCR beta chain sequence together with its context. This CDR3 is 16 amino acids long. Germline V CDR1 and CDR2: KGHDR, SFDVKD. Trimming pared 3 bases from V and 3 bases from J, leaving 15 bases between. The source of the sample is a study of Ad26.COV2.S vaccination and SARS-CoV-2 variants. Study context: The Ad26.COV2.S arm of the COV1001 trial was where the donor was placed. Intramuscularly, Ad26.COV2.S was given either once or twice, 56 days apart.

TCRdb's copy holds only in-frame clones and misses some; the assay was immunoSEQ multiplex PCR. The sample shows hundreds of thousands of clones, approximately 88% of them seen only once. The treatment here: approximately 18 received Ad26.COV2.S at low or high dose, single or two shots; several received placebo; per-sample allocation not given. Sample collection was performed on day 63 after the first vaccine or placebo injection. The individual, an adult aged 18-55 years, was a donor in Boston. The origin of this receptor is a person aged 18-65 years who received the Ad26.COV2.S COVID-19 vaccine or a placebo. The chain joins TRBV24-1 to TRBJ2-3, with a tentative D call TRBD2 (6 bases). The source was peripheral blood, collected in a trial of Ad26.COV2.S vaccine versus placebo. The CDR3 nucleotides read TGTGCCACCAGTGATCCGGGAGAGCGAGGGACAGATACGCAGTATTTT. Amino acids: CATSDPGERGTDTQYF.